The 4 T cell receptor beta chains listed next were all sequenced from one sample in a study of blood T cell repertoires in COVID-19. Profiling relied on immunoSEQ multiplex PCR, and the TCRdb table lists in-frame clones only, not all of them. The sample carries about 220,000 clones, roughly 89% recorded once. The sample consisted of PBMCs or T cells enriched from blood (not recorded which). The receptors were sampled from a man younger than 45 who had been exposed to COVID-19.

This CDR3 reads CASSQETGRTEAFF. The CDR3 DNA reads TGCGCCAGCAGCCAAGAAACAGGGCGAACTGAAGCTTTCTTT. The chain couples TRBV4-1 to TRBJ1-1; a possible D gene is TRBD1 (6 bases). Germline lookup yields CDR1 MGHRA and CDR2 YSYEKL. The CDR3 spans 14 residues. V lost 0 bases and J 5 bases, leaving 10 bases between the germline ends.

CDR3 in amino acids: CASSLPSGANVLTF. The CDR3 bases are TGTGCCAGCAGTCTTCCCTCTGGGGCCAACGTCCTGACTTTC. This chain uses TRBV6-2 or TRBV6-3 with TRBJ2-6; D ambiguous. From germline, CDR1 is MNHEY and CDR2 SVGEGT. The CDR3 contains 14 residues. Trimming left V 5 bases short and J 0 bases short, with 5 bases between.

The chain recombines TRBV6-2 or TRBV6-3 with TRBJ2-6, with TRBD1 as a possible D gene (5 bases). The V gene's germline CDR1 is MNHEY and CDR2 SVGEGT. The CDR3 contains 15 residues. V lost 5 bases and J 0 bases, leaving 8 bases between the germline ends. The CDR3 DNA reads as TGTGCCAGCAGTCCGACAGTCTCTGGGGCCAACGTCCTGACTTTC. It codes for CASSPTVSGANVLTF.

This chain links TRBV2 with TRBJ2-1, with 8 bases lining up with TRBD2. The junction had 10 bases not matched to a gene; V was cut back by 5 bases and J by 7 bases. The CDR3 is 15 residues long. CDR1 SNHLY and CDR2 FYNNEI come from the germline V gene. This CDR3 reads CASSSRGGRANEQFF. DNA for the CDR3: TGTGCCAGCAGTTCACGGGGGGGCCGAGCGAATGAGCAGTTCTTC.